These T cell receptor beta chains were read from a single sample in a study of T cell responses to AZD1222 COVID-19 vaccine. Generated by immunoSEQ multiplex PCR, the TCRdb table keeps only in-frame clones and is missing some. Of over 120,000 clones listed, around 87% are singletons. The sequenced sample was peripheral blood, obtained on day 0 of AZD1222 vaccination. The receptors derive from an adult in good health. CDR3s include the opening cysteine and the closing phenylalanine or tryptophan. A D gene is named only where the DNA matches it firmly. Not every row has a clone size; where given, it reads once, few, many or a size class.

J | V | size | D | CDR3 | DNA
TRBJ1-3 | TRBV5-1 | - | TRBD1 | CASSIRQGTSSGNTIYF | TGCGCCAGCAGCATTCGACAGGGAACGAGCTCTGGAAACACCATATATTTT
TRBJ2-5 | TRBV5-1 | - | TRBD2 | CASSPGTRAAEETQYF | TGCGCCAGCAGCCCAGGGACTAGGGCGGCCGAAGAGACCCAGTACTTC
TRBJ2-2 | TRBV2 | - | - | CASSEGSNTGELFF | TGTGCCAGCAGTGAAGGGTCTAACACCGGGGAGCTGTTTTTT
TRBJ2-3 | TRBV13 | - | TRBD2 | CASSTRTSGITDTQYF | TGTGCCAGCAGCACTCGGACTAGCGGTATCACAGATACGCAGTATTTT
TRBJ1-3 | TRBV21-1 | - | - | CASRNDVGNTIYF | TGTGCCAGCAGGAACGATGTGGGAAACACCATATATTTT
TRBJ1-1 | TRBV10-3 | once | TRBD1 | CAIGLPGQGESEAFF | TGTGCCATCGGATTGCCGGGACAGGGTGAATCTGAAGCTTTCTTT
TRBJ2-7 | TRBV7-6 | few | TRBD2 | CASSPYLGGAYEQYF | TGTGCCAGCAGCCCCTACCTTGGGGGGGCCTACGAGCAGTACTTC
TRBJ1-5 | TRBV30 | - | - | CAWSQTDNQPQHF | TGTGCCTGGAGTCAGACAGACAATCAGCCCCAGCATTTT
TRBJ2-3 | TRBV6-5 | - | TRBD2 | CASSYSGRGATDTQYF | TGTGCCAGCAGTTACTCTGGGCGGGGGGCCACAGATACGCAGTATTTT
TRBJ1-3 | TRBV11-2 | - | - | CASSLGHYNSGNTIYF | TGTGCCAGCAGCTTAGGACACTACAACTCTGGAAACACCATATATTTT
TRBJ1-1 | TRBV19 | - | - | CASSITLNTEAFF | TGTGCCAGTAGTATCACACTGAACACTGAAGCTTTCTTT
TRBJ1-2 | TRBV28 | - | - | CASRLEGRVFYTF | TGTGCCAGCAGGTTGGAAGGGAGGGTTTTCTACACCTTC
TRBJ2-3 | TRBV5-1 | few | - | CASSRGGGTDTQYF | TGCGCCAGCAGTCGGGGAGGCGGCACAGATACGCAGTATTTT
TRBJ2-6 | TRBV28 | - | - | CASSSTQSGANVLTF | TGTGCCAGCAGTTCTACACAGTCTGGGGCCAACGTCCTGACTTTC
TRBJ2-3 | TRBV5-1 | - | TRBD2 | CASTPGGPNPARDTQYF | TGCGCCAGCACCCCGGGAGGGCCAAATCCGGCAAGGGATACGCAGTATTTT
TRBJ2-2 | TRBV12-3/TRBV12-4 | - | - | CASSPGRDGELFF | TGTGCCAGCAGTCCGGGCCGGGACGGAGAGCTGTTTTTT
TRBJ1-2 | TRBV27 | - | TRBD1 | CASSPGGGRYGYTF | TGTGCCAGCAGCCCAGGGGGGGGACGATATGGCTACACCTTC
TRBJ1-3 | TRBV18 | once | - | CASSPPTITSGNTIYF | TGTGCCAGCTCACCACCGACAATTACCTCTGGAAACACCATATATTTT